This is a list of T cell receptor beta chains from one sample in a study of blood T cell repertoires in COVID-19. Sequencing was performed with immunoSEQ multiplex PCR; in TCRdb, only in-frame clones are kept and a portion is missing. The repertoire consists of around 100,000 clones, with approximately 91% occurring once and the leading ten covering roughly 2%. The sequencing input was peripheral blood. The receptor set was obtained from a human donor with active COVID-19. The donor label of this sample is uncertain. Each CDR3 is given with its conserved first and last residue. The order of the fields is CDR3 protein, CDR3 DNA, clone size, D gene, V gene, J gene. The D gene is left open where the match is weak. The size field is filled for only some rows; it gives once, few, many or a size class.

cdr3_aa: CASTLGVGTGRGDYGYTF
cdr3_nt: TGTGCCAGCACCCTGGGTGTTGGGACAGGGCGCGGGGACTATGGCTACACCTTC
clone_size: NA
d_call: TRBD1
v_call: TRBV9
j_call: TRBJ1-2

cdr3_aa: CAITGASVGEQYF
cdr3_nt: TGCGCCATCACTGGGGCATCCGTGGGCGAGCAGTACTTC
clone_size: NA
d_call: NA
v_call: TRBV10-2
j_call: TRBJ2-7

cdr3_aa: CASSPLTRTGPYGYTF
cdr3_nt: TGTGCCAGCTCACCCCTTACCCGGACAGGGCCCTATGGCTACACCTTC
clone_size: NA
d_call: TRBD1
v_call: TRBV18
j_call: TRBJ1-2

cdr3_aa: CASSTIQGAREQYF
cdr3_nt: TGTGCCAGCAGTACAATACAGGGGGCGCGTGAGCAGTACTTC
clone_size: few
d_call: TRBD1
v_call: TRBV27
j_call: TRBJ2-7

cdr3_aa: CASSFQGAPITEAFF
cdr3_nt: TGCGCCAGCAGCTTCCAGGGGGCCCCCATCACTGAAGCTTTCTTT
clone_size: NA
d_call: TRBD1
v_call: TRBV5-1
j_call: TRBJ1-1

cdr3_aa: CASSHHGTGFSNSPLHF
cdr3_nt: TGTGCCAGCAGCCACCACGGGACAGGCTTCTCCAATTCACCCCTCCACTTT
clone_size: NA
d_call: TRBD1
v_call: TRBV3-1/TRBV3-2
j_call: TRBJ1-6

cdr3_aa: CASTLGGALTDTQYF
cdr3_nt: TGTGCCAGCACCTTAGGGGGCGCATTGACAGATACGCAGTATTTT
clone_size: once
d_call: TRBD1
v_call: TRBV7-9
j_call: TRBJ2-3

cdr3_aa: CASSQSTGGPYGYTF
cdr3_nt: TGCGCCAGCAGTCAATCGACAGGGGGCCCCTATGGCTACACCTTC
clone_size: NA
d_call: TRBD1
v_call: TRBV23-1
j_call: TRBJ1-2

cdr3_aa: CASSLALRIRQRNSNQPQHF
cdr3_nt: TGTGCCAGCAGCTTAGCCCTGCGGATACGCCAGAGAAATAGCAATCAGCCCCAGCATTTT
clone_size: NA
d_call: NA
v_call: TRBV11-3
j_call: TRBJ1-5

cdr3_aa: CASGQMTGGYGYTF
cdr3_nt: TGCGCCAGCGGACAAATGACAGGGGGCTATGGCTACACCTTC
clone_size: NA
d_call: TRBD1
v_call: TRBV5-1
j_call: TRBJ1-2

cdr3_aa: CSGDRGLNTEAFF
cdr3_nt: TGCAGCGGCGACAGGGGGTTAAACACTGAAGCTTTCTTT
clone_size: NA
d_call: TRBD1
v_call: TRBV29-1
j_call: TRBJ1-1

cdr3_aa: CASSESSTEYYEQYF
cdr3_nt: TGCGCCAGCAGTGAGTCGTCGACTGAATACTACGAGCAGTACTTC
clone_size: NA
d_call: NA
v_call: TRBV10-1
j_call: TRBJ2-7

cdr3_aa: CASSLTVNTEAFF
cdr3_nt: TGTGCCAGCAGCCTGACAGTTAACACTGAAGCTTTCTTT
clone_size: NA
d_call: NA
v_call: TRBV7-3
j_call: TRBJ1-1

cdr3_aa: CASSPGGRQGPEAFF
cdr3_nt: TGTGCCAGCAGCCCCGGGGGCAGACAGGGCCCCGAAGCTTTCTTT
clone_size: NA
d_call: TRBD1
v_call: TRBV9
j_call: TRBJ1-1

cdr3_aa: CSVEGRTGAHEQFF
cdr3_nt: TGCAGCGTTGAAGGAAGGACAGGGGCCCATGAGCAGTTCTTC
clone_size: NA
d_call: TRBD1
v_call: TRBV29-1
j_call: TRBJ2-1

cdr3_aa: CASSLAGRSGETQYF
cdr3_nt: TGCGCCAGCAGCTTGGCCGGACGCAGCGGGGAGACCCAGTACTTC
clone_size: NA
d_call: NA
v_call: TRBV5-1
j_call: TRBJ2-5

cdr3_aa: CASADRGACYTF
cdr3_nt: TGTGCCAGCGCCGACAGGGGCGCATGCTACACCTTC
clone_size: once
d_call: TRBD1
v_call: TRBV6-5
j_call: TRBJ1-2

cdr3_aa: CASSQRLEVDTQYF
cdr3_nt: TGTGCCAGCAGCCAACGCTTAGAGGTCGATACGCAGTATTTT
clone_size: NA
d_call: NA
v_call: TRBV4-2
j_call: TRBJ2-3

cdr3_aa: CASRLGQGSYEQYF
cdr3_nt: TGTGCCAGCAGACTGGGACAGGGGAGCTACGAGCAGTACTTC
clone_size: once
d_call: TRBD1
v_call: TRBV2
j_call: TRBJ2-7

cdr3_aa: CASKLAGETQYF
cdr3_nt: TGTGCCAGCAAACTAGCGGGGGAGACCCAGTACTTC
clone_size: NA
d_call: TRBD2
v_call: TRBV2
j_call: TRBJ2-5

cdr3_aa: CASRGVELAGSYNEQFF
cdr3_nt: TGCGCCAGCAGAGGTGTAGAACTAGCGGGCTCCTACAATGAGCAGTTCTTC
clone_size: NA
d_call: TRBD2
v_call: TRBV5-1
j_call: TRBJ2-1

cdr3_aa: CASSQVSGDTDTQYF
cdr3_nt: TGTGCCAGCAGCCAAGTTAGCGGGGACACAGATACGCAGTATTTT
clone_size: NA
d_call: TRBD2
v_call: TRBV4-2
j_call: TRBJ2-3

cdr3_aa: CSVEVGGGQSQETQYF
cdr3_nt: TGCAGCGTTGAGGTGGGTGGGGGACAGTCCCAAGAGACCCAGTACTTC
clone_size: NA
d_call: TRBD1
v_call: TRBV29-1
j_call: TRBJ2-5

cdr3_aa: CASSLARIQGTNGYTF
cdr3_nt: TGTGCCAGCAGTTTAGCCCGAATACAGGGGACGAATGGCTACACCTTC
clone_size: NA
d_call: TRBD1
v_call: TRBV27
j_call: TRBJ1-2

cdr3_aa: CASRPQGAGAFF
cdr3_nt: TGTGCCAGCAGGCCTCAGGGGGCGGGAGCTTTCTTT
clone_size: NA
d_call: TRBD1
v_call: TRBV28
j_call: TRBJ1-1

cdr3_aa: CASSSLREGLYGYTF
cdr3_nt: TGTGCCAGCAGCTCGCTACGGGAGGGGCTCTATGGCTACACCTTC
clone_size: NA
d_call: NA
v_call: TRBV5-5
j_call: TRBJ1-2

cdr3_aa: CASSLKKPHRGSEKLFF
cdr3_nt: TGTGCCAGCAGCCTAAAGAAACCTCACAGGGGTAGTGAAAAACTGTTTTTT
clone_size: NA
d_call: TRBD1
v_call: TRBV7-3
j_call: TRBJ1-4

cdr3_aa: CASSQDRRLTNTEAFF
cdr3_nt: TGCGCCAGCAGCCAAGATCGCAGGCTTACGAACACTGAAGCTTTCTTT
clone_size: NA
d_call: NA
v_call: TRBV4-1
j_call: TRBJ1-1

cdr3_aa: CASSFLPGSYNEQFF
cdr3_nt: TGCGCCAGCAGCTTTTTGCCCGGGTCCTACAATGAGCAGTTCTTC
clone_size: once
d_call: NA
v_call: TRBV5-1
j_call: TRBJ2-1

cdr3_aa: CASSLWDREVLTF
cdr3_nt: TGTGCCAGCAGCTTGTGGGACAGGGAAGTCCTGACTTTC
clone_size: NA
d_call: TRBD1
v_call: TRBV5-6
j_call: TRBJ2-6

cdr3_aa: CATSEGDFRGGYTF
cdr3_nt: TGTGCCACCAGTGAAGGGGACTTTCGAGGTGGCTACACCTTC
clone_size: once
d_call: NA
v_call: TRBV24-1
j_call: TRBJ1-2

cdr3_aa: CASSWDRGRSGANVLTF
cdr3_nt: TGTGCCAGCAGCTGGGACAGGGGCAGGTCCGGGGCCAACGTCCTGACTTTC
clone_size: once
d_call: TRBD1
v_call: TRBV7-9
j_call: TRBJ2-6

cdr3_aa: CASSNIIYRGPGGEQYF
cdr3_nt: TGTGCCAGCAGCAACATCATCTACAGGGGGCCGGGAGGCGAGCAGTACTTC
clone_size: NA
d_call: TRBD1
v_call: TRBV7-6
j_call: TRBJ2-7

cdr3_aa: CASSVEGTEAFF
cdr3_nt: TGTGCCAGCAGCGTAGAGGGGACAGAAGCTTTCTTT
clone_size: once
d_call: NA
v_call: TRBV9
j_call: TRBJ1-1

cdr3_aa: CASSYLSDRTSGYTF
cdr3_nt: TGTGCCAGCAGTTACCTATCGGACAGAACGAGCGGCTACACCTTC
clone_size: NA
d_call: NA
v_call: TRBV6-5
j_call: TRBJ1-2

cdr3_aa: CASSFRWGDTEAFF
cdr3_nt: TGTGCCAGCAGCTTTAGATGGGGGGACACTGAAGCTTTCTTT
clone_size: NA
d_call: NA
v_call: TRBV5-4
j_call: TRBJ1-1

cdr3_aa: CARSLPGGANTGELFF
cdr3_nt: TGTGCCAGAAGCTTACCAGGGGGCGCGAACACCGGGGAGCTGTTTTTT
clone_size: NA
d_call: TRBD1
v_call: TRBV5-3
j_call: TRBJ2-2

cdr3_aa: CAIKAQGAGTDTQYF
cdr3_nt: TGTGCCATCAAAGCACAGGGGGCAGGCACAGATACGCAGTATTTT
clone_size: NA
d_call: TRBD1
v_call: TRBV10-3
j_call: TRBJ2-3

cdr3_aa: CASSLAIGGTEAFF
cdr3_nt: TGTGCCAGCAGCTTGGCGATCGGGGGTACTGAAGCTTTCTTT
clone_size: NA
d_call: NA
v_call: TRBV5-5
j_call: TRBJ1-1

cdr3_aa: CASSGGQANEQYF
cdr3_nt: TGCGCCAGCAGCGGCGGACAGGCCAACGAGCAGTACTTC
clone_size: NA
d_call: TRBD1
v_call: TRBV5-1
j_call: TRBJ2-7

cdr3_aa: CASSSGDRHEQYF
cdr3_nt: TGCGCCAGCAGCTCCGGGGACAGGCACGAGCAGTACTTC
clone_size: NA
d_call: TRBD1
v_call: TRBV5-1
j_call: TRBJ2-7

cdr3_aa: CASSPPPGGASYNEQFF
cdr3_nt: TGTGCCAGCAGTCCGCCCCCAGGGGGCGCGAGTTACAATGAGCAGTTCTTC
clone_size: NA
d_call: TRBD1
v_call: TRBV27
j_call: TRBJ2-1

cdr3_aa: CASSLFLTF
cdr3_nt: TGTGCCAGCAGCTTGTTTCTCACCTTC
clone_size: NA
d_call: NA
v_call: TRBV5-8
j_call: TRBJ1-2

cdr3_aa: CASSAGQGGKNIQYF
cdr3_nt: TGTGCCAGCAGCGCGGGACAGGGGGGAAAAAACATTCAGTACTTC
clone_size: NA
d_call: TRBD1
v_call: TRBV11-1
j_call: TRBJ2-4

cdr3_aa: CASNRIPGNYGYTF
cdr3_nt: TGTGCCAGCAATCGGATCCCGGGGAACTATGGCTACACCTTC
clone_size: once
d_call: NA
v_call: TRBV2
j_call: TRBJ1-2

cdr3_aa: CASSQFGLLNTEAFF
cdr3_nt: TGTGCCAGCAGCCAATTCGGTTTGTTGAACACTGAAGCTTTCTTT
clone_size: few
d_call: NA
v_call: TRBV3-1/TRBV3-2
j_call: TRBJ1-1

cdr3_aa: CASSPRTGKYGYTF
cdr3_nt: TGTGCCAGCAGTCCCCGGACAGGGAAATATGGCTACACCTTC
clone_size: NA
d_call: TRBD1
v_call: TRBV27
j_call: TRBJ1-2

cdr3_aa: CASRLGGLEGYTF
cdr3_nt: TGTGCCAGCCGCTTGGGGGGGCTGGAGGGCTACACCTTC
clone_size: NA
d_call: NA
v_call: TRBV2
j_call: TRBJ1-2

cdr3_aa: CASSFSNHPGDTQYF
cdr3_nt: TGCGCCAGCAGCTTCTCAAACCACCCGGGAGATACGCAGTATTTT
clone_size: NA
d_call: NA
v_call: TRBV5-1
j_call: TRBJ2-3

cdr3_aa: CASSRTGTGPEKLFF
cdr3_nt: TGTGCCAGCAGTCGCACCGGGACAGGTCCGGAAAAACTGTTTTTT
clone_size: NA
d_call: TRBD1
v_call: TRBV27
j_call: TRBJ1-4